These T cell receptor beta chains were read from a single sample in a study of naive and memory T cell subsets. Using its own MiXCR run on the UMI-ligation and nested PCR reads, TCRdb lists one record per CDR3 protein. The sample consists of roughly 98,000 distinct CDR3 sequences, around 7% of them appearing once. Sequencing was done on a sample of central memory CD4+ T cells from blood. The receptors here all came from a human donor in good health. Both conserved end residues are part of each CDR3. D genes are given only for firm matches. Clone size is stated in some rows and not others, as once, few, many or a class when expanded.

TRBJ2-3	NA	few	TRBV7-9	TGTGCCAGCAGCTGGGAGGCGGCCTCAGATACGCAGTATTTT	CASSWEAASDTQYF
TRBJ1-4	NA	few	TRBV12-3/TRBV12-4	TGTGCCAGCAGCGAAGACAGCGTGCCTAATGAAAAACTGTTTTTT	CASSEDSVPNEKLFF
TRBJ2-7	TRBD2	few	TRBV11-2	TGTGCCAGCAGCCCCATTCGCGGGGGACGGTTCTACGAGCAGTACTTC	CASSPIRGGRFYEQYF
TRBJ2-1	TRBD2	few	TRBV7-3	TGTGCCAGCAGCCCCACCATAGCGGGAGGCCGCGATGAGCAGTTCTTC	CASSPTIAGGRDEQFF
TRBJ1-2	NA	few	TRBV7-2	TGTGCCAGCAGCTTAAAGGAGAGCGACTATGGCTACACCTTC	CASSLKESDYGYTF
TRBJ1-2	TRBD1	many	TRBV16	TGTGCCAGCAGTCCACCCCCGGACAGGGTAAGAAGGAGTGGCTACACCTTC	CASSPPPDRVRRSGYTF
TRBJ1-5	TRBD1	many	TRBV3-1	TGTGCCAGCAGCCAAGCAGCACAGGGGACTTCCCAGCATTTT	CASSQAAQGTSQHF
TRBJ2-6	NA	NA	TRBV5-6	TGTGTCAGCAGCTTGAAGTACCAGGGGACCGTTAACGTCCTGACTTTC	CVSSLKYQGTVNVLTF
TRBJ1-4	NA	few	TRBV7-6	TGTGCCAGCAGCTTAGACCAAGTAAAACTGTTTTTT	CASSLDQVKLFF
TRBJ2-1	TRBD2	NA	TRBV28	TGTGCCAGCAGTTTGGTCGGGAGGGCCCGATCTACTGAGCAGTTCTTC	CASSLVGRARSTEQFF
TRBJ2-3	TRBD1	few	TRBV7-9	TGTGCCAGCAGGAAGACAGGGGGCACAGATACGCAGTATTTT	CASRKTGGTDTQYF
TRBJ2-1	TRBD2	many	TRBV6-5	TGTGCCAGCAGCCGTACTAGCGGGTCTTACAATGAGCAGTTCTTC	CASSRTSGSYNEQFF
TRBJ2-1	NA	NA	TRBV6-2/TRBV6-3	TGTGCCAGCAGCCGAACGGGAATGAATGAGCAGTTCTTC	CASSRTGMNEQFF
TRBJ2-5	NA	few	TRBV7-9	TGTGCCAGCAGCCGAGAGGGGGTTTCGGGGGAGACCCAGTACTTC	CASSREGVSGETQYF
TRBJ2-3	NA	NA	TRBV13	TGTGCCAGCAGCCGGTGGGAGCGACGGACAGATACGCAGTATTTT	CASSRWERRTDTQYF
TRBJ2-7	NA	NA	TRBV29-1	TGCAGCGCCACAACAGTGGGGACGGGGTACGAGCAGTACTTC	CSATTVGTGYEQYF
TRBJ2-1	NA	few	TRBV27	TGTGCCAGCAGTTCCTATAGAATGAAGTTGAATGAGCAGTTCTTC	CASSSYRMKLNEQFF
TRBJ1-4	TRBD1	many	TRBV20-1	TGCAGTGCTAGGGGAGGGACAGTCGGTAATCGAGATGAAAAACTGTTTTTT	CSARGGTVGNRDEKLFF
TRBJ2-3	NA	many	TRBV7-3	TGTGCCAGCAGCCCCTTTCCACGGGGGAAGAGCACAGATACGCAGTATTTT	CASSPFPRGKSTDTQYF
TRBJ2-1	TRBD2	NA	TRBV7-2	TGTGCCAGCAGCTTAGATTCTAGCGGGAGAAGGAATGAGCAGTTCTTC	CASSLDSSGRRNEQFF
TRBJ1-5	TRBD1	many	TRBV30	TGTGCCTGGAGTGTACAGGGGGGAAATCAGCCCCAGCATTTT	CAWSVQGGNQPQHF
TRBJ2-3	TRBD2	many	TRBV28	TGTGCCAGCAGTCCTCAGCGAGGAGCGGGAGGAGGAGATACGCAGTATTTT	CASSPQRGAGGGDTQYF
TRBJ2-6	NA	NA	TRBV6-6	TGTGCCAGCAGTTACGGCAGGCAACGGCACTCTGGGGCCAACGTCCTGACTTTC	CASSYGRQRHSGANVLTF
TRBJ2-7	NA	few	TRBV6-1	TGTGCCAGCAGTGATGGCGTAGGTGGTCCCTACGAGCAGTACTTC	CASSDGVGGPYEQYF
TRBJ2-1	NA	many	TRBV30	TGTGCCCGGCAGATTTACAATGAGCAGTTCTTC	CARQIYNEQFF
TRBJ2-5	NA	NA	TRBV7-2	TGTGCCAGCAGCCGCGGACAGAAAGAGACCCAGTACTTC	CASSRGQKETQYF
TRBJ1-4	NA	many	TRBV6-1	TGTGCCAGCAGCTCTAGGGGAAGTAGTGCAACTAATGAAAAACTGTTTTTT	CASSSRGSSATNEKLFF
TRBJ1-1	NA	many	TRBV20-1	TGCAGTGCGAGTAGCATAGGGATTCGTGAAGCTTTCTTT	CSASSIGIREAFF
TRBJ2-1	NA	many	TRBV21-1	TGTGCCAGAAGCACGGGGCCCGCCTACAATGAGCAGTTCTTC	CARSTGPAYNEQFF
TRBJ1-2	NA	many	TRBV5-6	TGTGCCAGCAGCCCGGACCTGACTAACTATGGCTACACCTTC	CASSPDLTNYGYTF
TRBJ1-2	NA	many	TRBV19	TGTGCCAGTAGTATTGGCTATGGCTACACCTTC	CASSIGYGYTF
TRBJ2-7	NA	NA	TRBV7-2	TGTGCCAGCAGGCGTACAACTAGTTTCTACGAGCAGTACTTC	CASRRTTSFYEQYF
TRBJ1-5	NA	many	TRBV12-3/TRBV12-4	TGTGCCAGCGCTAAAGCGTCGGGGGTTAGCAATCAGCCCCAGCATTTT	CASAKASGVSNQPQHF
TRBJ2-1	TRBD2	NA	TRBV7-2	TGTGCCAGCAGCTCTCCAGGGACTAGCGGATTCAATGAGCAGTTCTTC	CASSSPGTSGFNEQFF
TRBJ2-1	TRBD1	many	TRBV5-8	TGTGCCAGCAGCCTGGGACAGGCAAGTGTCAATGAGCAGTTCTTC	CASSLGQASVNEQFF
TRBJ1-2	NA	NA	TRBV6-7	TGTGCCAGCAGTTCAAATCCAATAGGGGGCTATGGCTACACCTTC	CASSSNPIGGYGYTF
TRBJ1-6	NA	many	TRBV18	TGTGCCAGCTCACCGGTCATGAGGGTTAATTCACCCCTCCACTTT	CASSPVMRVNSPLHF
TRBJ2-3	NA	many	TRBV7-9	TGTGCCAGCAGCCGTAACGACGGCACAGATACGCAGTATTTT	CASSRNDGTDTQYF
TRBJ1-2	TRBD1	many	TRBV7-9	TGTGCCAGCAGCTCGACAGGGGGCGCCTATGGCTACACCTTC	CASSSTGGAYGYTF
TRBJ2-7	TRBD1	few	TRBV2	TGTGCCAGCAGTGGACAGGGGGGGCTCTCCTACGAGCAGTACTTC	CASSGQGGLSYEQYF
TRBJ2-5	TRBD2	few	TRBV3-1	TGTGCCAGCAGTCCGACTAGCGGGAGACGGGGGGAGACCCAGTACTTC	CASSPTSGRRGETQYF
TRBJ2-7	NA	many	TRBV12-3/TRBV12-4	TGTGCCAGCAGTTTTAATAGTGTTTGGATTCCATCACGGACGCGTACAGACGAGCAGTACTTC	CASSFNSVWIPSRTRTDEQYF
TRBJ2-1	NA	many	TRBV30	TGTGCCTGGTCAACAGAGGTTGGGCAGTTCTTC	CAWSTEVGQFF
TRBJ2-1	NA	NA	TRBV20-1	TGCAGTGCTAGAGATGCATGGTTATACAATGAGCAGTTCTTC	CSARDAWLYNEQFF
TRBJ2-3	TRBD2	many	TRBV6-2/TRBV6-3	TGTGCCAGCATTAGCGGGACGGGAGCAGATACGCAGTATTTT	CASISGTGADTQYF
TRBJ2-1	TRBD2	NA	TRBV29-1	TGCAGCGTTGTATTGGCTAGCGGGAAGATTCATGAGCAGTTCTTC	CSVVLASGKIHEQFF
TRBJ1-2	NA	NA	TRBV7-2	TGTGCCAGCAGCTCCGCAGACCCTCCCTATGGCTACACCTTC	CASSSADPPYGYTF
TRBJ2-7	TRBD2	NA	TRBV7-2	TGTGCCAGCAGCCCCAGGACTAGCGGGAGGACATTCTACGAGCAGTACTTC	CASSPRTSGRTFYEQYF
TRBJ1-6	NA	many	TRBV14	TGTGCCAGCAGCCAGGTTACGAATTCACCCCTCCACTTT	CASSQVTNSPLHF
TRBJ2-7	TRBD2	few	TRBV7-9	TGTGCCAGCAGCCCCGGGAGGGGAAGCTCCTACGAGCAGTACTTC	CASSPGRGSSYEQYF
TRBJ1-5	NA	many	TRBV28	TGTGCCAGCAGTTTTATTTTCCCCAATCAGCCCCAGCATTTT	CASSFIFPNQPQHF
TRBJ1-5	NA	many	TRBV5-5	TGTGCCAGCAGCAGGGACGTCACGGTGGGCAATCAGCCCCAGCATTTT	CASSRDVTVGNQPQHF
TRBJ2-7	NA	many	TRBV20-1	TGCAGTGCCCCCAGGGGCCTAGGGCCCTACGAGCAGTACTTC	CSAPRGLGPYEQYF
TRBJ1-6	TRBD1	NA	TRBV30	TGTGCCTGGACCCTCTCGGACAGGGACTACACACCCCTCCACTTT	CAWTLSDRDYTPLHF
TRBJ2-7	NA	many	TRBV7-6	TGTGCCAGCAGCTTAGTCTCCGGGGGCTACGAGCAGTACTTC	CASSLVSGGYEQYF
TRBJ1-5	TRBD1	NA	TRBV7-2	TGTGCCAGCAGCCCAGGGACAGGCTACAATCAGCCCCAGCATTTT	CASSPGTGYNQPQHF
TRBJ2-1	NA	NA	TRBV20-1	TGCAGTGCTAGTTTAGGAGCGTTCTCCTACAATGAGCAGTTCTTC	CSASLGAFSYNEQFF
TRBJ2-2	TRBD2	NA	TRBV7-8	TGTGCCAGCAGCTTGCTTATCCTGCCCCACGGGGGGGGGCGACTAGCGCCAACCGGGGAGCTGTTTTTT	CASSLLILPHGGGRLAPTGELFF